The source of this TCR beta chain is a study of T cells in tumors after PD-1 blockade. Using immunoSEQ multiplex PCR, the repertoire was profiled, and TCRdb retains in-frame clones only, with some absent. The sample includes roughly 49,000 clones, approximately 84% of them seen just once. This clone has a handful of counts. The CDR3 is 15 amino acids. V lost 1 base and J 0 bases, leaving 7 bases between the germline ends. CDR1 is MGHRA and CDR2 is YSYEKL in the germline V gene. The chain links TRBV4-1 to TRBJ2-1; D may be TRBD1 (6 bases). This receptor was taken from a human donor with basal cell carcinoma. The sequences come from PBMCs, collected before anti-PD-1 treatment. The chain's CDR3 is CASSQGQDSYNEQFF. The CDR3 DNA reads as TGCGCCAGCAGCCAAGGACAGGACTCCTACAATGAGCAGTTCTTC.